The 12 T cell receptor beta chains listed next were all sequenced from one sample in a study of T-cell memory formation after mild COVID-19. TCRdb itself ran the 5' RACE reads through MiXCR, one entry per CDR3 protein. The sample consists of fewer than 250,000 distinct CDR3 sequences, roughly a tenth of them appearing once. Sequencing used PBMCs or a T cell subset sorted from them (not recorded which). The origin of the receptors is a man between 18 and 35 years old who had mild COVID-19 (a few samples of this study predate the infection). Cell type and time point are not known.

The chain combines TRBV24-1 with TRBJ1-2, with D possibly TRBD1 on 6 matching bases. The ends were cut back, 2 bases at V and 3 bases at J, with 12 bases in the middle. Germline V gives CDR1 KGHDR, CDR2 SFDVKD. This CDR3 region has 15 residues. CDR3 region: CATSDSGGHDYGYTF. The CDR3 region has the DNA TGTGCCACCAGTGATTCCGGGGGGCATGACTATGGCTACACCTTC.

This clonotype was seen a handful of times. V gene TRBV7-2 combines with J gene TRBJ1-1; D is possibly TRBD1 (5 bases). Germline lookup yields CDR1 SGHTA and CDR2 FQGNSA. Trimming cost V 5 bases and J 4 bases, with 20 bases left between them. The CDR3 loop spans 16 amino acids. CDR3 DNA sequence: TGTGCCAGCAGCCCCACAGGAAGTAGTCGAGGCACTGAAGCTTTCTTT. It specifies CASSPTGSSRGTEAFF.

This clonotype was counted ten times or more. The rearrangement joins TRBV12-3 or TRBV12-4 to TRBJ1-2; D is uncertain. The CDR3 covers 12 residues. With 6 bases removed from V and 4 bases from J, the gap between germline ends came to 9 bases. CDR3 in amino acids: CASSSGPYGYTF. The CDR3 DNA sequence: TGTGCCAGCAGCTCCGGACCCTATGGCTACACCTTC.

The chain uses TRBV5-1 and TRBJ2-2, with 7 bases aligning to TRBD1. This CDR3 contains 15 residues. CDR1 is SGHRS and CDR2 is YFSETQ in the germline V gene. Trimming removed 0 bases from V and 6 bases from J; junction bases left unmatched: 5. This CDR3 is CASSLGQGVPGELFF. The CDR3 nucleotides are TGCGCCAGCAGCTTGGGACAGGGTGTGCCCGGGGAGCTGTTTTTT. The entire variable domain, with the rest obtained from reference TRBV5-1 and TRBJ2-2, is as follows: KAGVTQTPRYLIKTRGQQVTLSCSPISGHRSVSWYQQTPGQGLQFLFEYFSETQRNKGNFPGRFSGRQFSNSRSEMNVSTLELGDSALYLCASSLGQGVPGELFFGEGSRLTVL.

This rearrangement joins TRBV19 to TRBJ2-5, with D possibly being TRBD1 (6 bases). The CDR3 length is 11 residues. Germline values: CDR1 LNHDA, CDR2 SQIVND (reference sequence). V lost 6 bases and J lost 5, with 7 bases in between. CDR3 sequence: CASRDSETQYF. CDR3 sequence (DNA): TGTGCCAGTAGGGACAGCGAGACCCAGTACTTC.

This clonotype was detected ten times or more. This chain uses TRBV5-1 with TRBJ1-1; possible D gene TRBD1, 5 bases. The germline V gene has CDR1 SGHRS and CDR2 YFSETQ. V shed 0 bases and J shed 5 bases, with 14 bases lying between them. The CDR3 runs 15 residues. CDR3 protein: CASSLAGVGDTEAFF. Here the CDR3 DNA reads TGCGCCAGCAGCTTGGCCGGGGTAGGGGATACTGAAGCTTTCTTT.

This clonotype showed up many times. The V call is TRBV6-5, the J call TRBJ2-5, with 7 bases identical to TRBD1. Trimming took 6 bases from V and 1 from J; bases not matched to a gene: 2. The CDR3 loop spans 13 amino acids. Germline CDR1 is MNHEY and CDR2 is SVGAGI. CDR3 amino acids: CASSGQAQETQYF. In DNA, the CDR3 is TGTGCCAGCAGCGGACAGGCCCAAGAGACCCAGTACTTC.

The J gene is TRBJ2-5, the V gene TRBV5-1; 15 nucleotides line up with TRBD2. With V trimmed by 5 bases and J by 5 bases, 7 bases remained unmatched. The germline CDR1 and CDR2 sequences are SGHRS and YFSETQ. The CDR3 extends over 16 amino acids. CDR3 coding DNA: TGCGCCAGCAGATCCGGGACTAGCGGGGGGCCGGAGACCCAGTACTTC. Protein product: CASRSGTSGGPETQYF.

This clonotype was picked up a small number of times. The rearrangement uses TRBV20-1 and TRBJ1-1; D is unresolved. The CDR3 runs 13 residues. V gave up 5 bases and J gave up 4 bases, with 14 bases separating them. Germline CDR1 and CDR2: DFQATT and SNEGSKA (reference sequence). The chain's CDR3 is CSAGRAPGTEAFF. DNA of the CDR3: TGCAGTGCTGGTAGGGCCCCTGGCACTGAAGCTTTCTTT.

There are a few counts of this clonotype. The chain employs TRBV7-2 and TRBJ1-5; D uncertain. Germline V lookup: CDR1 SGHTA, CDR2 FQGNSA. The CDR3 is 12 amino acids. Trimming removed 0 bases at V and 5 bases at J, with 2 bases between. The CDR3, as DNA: TGTGCCAGCAGCTTAGCGTATCAGCCCCAGCATTTT. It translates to CASSLAYQPQHF.

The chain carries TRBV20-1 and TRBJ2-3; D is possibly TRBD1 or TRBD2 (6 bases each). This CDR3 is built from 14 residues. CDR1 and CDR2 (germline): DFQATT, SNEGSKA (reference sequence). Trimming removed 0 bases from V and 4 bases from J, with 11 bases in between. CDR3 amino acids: CSARDRRGPDTQYF. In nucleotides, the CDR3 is TGCAGTGCTAGAGATCGCCGGGGGCCAGATACGCAGTATTTT.

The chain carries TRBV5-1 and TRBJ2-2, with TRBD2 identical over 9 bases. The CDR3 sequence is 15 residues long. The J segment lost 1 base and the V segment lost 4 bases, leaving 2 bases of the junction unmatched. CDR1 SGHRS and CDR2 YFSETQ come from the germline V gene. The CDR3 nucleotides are TGCGCCAGCAGCAAGCGGGGGGAGAACACCGGGGAGCTGTTTTTT. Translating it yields CASSKRGENTGELFF.